Sequencing of this TCR beta chain was carried out in a study of cytomegalovirus exposure and HLA in healthy donors. Background on the study: For the roughly 400 genotyped donors, about 79% fell within the Caucasian-associated ancestry cluster.

Study observations and caveats: Rates of TCR association differed by HLA locus in a later analysis, with DRB1 highest and HLA-C lowest.

Notes on this clone: As yet, its antigen is unknown.

The PCR employed 60 Vbeta primers together with 13 Jbeta primers. Repertoires were generated with immunoSEQ multiplex PCR, while TCRdb's copy carries only in-frame clones and drops some. The sample holds around 70,000 clones. Germline assignment: CDR1 SQVTM and CDR2 ANQGSEA. The CDR3 spans 11 residues. V lost 7 bases to trimming and J lost 10 bases, with 14 bases between them. V is TRBV29-1 and J is TRBJ2-1; D remains ambiguous. The material sequenced was PBMCs. The source of this sequence is a boy aged 5-17 years in good health and CMV-seronegative. This CDR3 reads CSASFTDEQFF. The CDR3 nucleotides read TGCAGCGCTTCTTTTACAGACGAGCAGTTCTTC.